These 28 T cell receptor beta chains originate from one sample sequenced in a study of shared clonotypes between healthy human individuals. Repertoires were generated with immunoSEQ multiplex PCR, while TCRdb's copy carries only in-frame clones and drops some. This sample yields 2 million or so clones, of which 90% to 95% are seen a single time; roughly 0.13% belongs to the top ten. What was sequenced was naive CD4+ T cells sorted from blood. Regarding subset: CD45RA+ positively selected. The receptors here all came from a man younger than 35 in good health.

This clone was observed a few times. This sequence may be a read error, since a much larger clone differs from it by one base. Other DNA sequences in the same sample also yield this CDR3. V gene TRBV29-1 combines with J gene TRBJ1-1; 9 positions match TRBD1. The germline V gene encodes CDR1 SQVTM and CDR2 ANQGSEA. V shed 6 bases, J shed 1 base, and the junction held 0 bases outside the gene matches. This CDR3 has 12 amino acids. CDR3 DNA: TGCAGCGTGGACAGGGGGAACACTGAAGCTTTCTTT. This codes for CSVDRGNTEAFF. Full variable domain (outside the CDR3, taken from reference TRBV29-1 and TRBJ1-1): SAVISQKPSRDICQRGTSLTIQCQVDSQVTMMFWYRQQPGQSLTLIATANQGSEATYESGFVIDKFPISRPNLTFSTLTVSNMSPEDSSIYLCSVDRGNTEAFFGQGTRLTVV.

The V gene is TRBV29-1, the J gene TRBJ1-1; D unresolved. This CDR3 spans 13 amino acids. V lost 2 bases and J lost 0, with 7 bases in between. CDR1 and CDR2 (germline): SQVTM, ANQGSEA. CDR3: CSVESAVNTEAFF. The DNA of the CDR3 is TGCAGCGTTGAATCGGCTGTGAACACTGAAGCTTTCTTT.

The chain links TRBV7-2 to TRBJ2-3, with 7 bases lining up with TRBD1. There are 15 residues in the CDR3. The J segment lost 6 bases and the V segment lost 3 bases, leaving 9 bases of the junction unmatched. Germline V CDR1 and CDR2: SGHTA, FQGNSA. The CDR3 nucleotides read TGTGCCAGCAGCTTGGGAGACAGGGACGTGGATACGCAGTATTTT. Amino acid sequence: CASSLGDRDVDTQYF.

This rearrangement joins TRBV6-5 to TRBJ2-3; 10 bases align to TRBD1. The V segment lost 10 bases and the J segment 2 bases; nucleotides outside the gene matches: 3. The germline CDR1 and CDR2 sequences are MNHEY and SVGAGI. The CDR3 totals 13 residues. CDR3 sequence (DNA): TGTGCCACCCGACAGGGGGCCACAGATACGCAGTATTTT. Translation gives CATRQGATDTQYF.

The chain carries TRBV9 and TRBJ1-4, with D possibly being TRBD1 (5 bases). The CDR3 is 16 residues long. V shed 0 bases and J shed 7 bases, with 16 bases lying between them. Germline CDR1 and CDR2: SGDLS and YYNGEE. CDR3 region: CASSVGWGPRGEKLFF. The CDR3 DNA is TGTGCCAGCAGCGTAGGGTGGGGCCCGCGGGGTGAAAAACTGTTTTTT.

The genes are TRBV5-6 and TRBJ2-1, with 11 positions matching TRBD2. Germline CDR1 reads SGHDT; CDR2 reads YYEEEE. This CDR3 comprises 18 residues. Trimming cost V 0 bases and J 0 bases; bases outside gene matches: 5. The DNA for the CDR3 is TGTGCCAGCAGCTTGGGACTAGCGGGAAAGAGCTCCTACAATGAGCAGTTCTTC. Translating gives CASSLGLAGKSSYNEQFF.

The V and J genes are TRBV6-6 and TRBJ1-1; 10 bases map to TRBD1. The ends lost 9 bases at V and 1 base at J; junction bases unmatched: 2. Germline lookup yields CDR1 MNHNY and CDR2 SVGAGI (reference sequence). There are 13 residues in the CDR3. The CDR3 here is CASRTGGNTEAFF. DNA of the CDR3: TGTGCCAGTAGGACAGGGGGGAACACTGAAGCTTTCTTT.

The chain carries TRBV19 and TRBJ1-2; TRBD1 is a possible D gene (5 bases). Germline V lookup: CDR1 LNHDA, CDR2 SQIVND (reference sequence). V was pared by 4 bases and J by 7 bases, with 19 bases between. This CDR3 contains 15 residues. The CDR3 DNA reads as TGTGCCAGTAGTACTACCGCCGGGACGGGGCTTGGCTACACCTTC. It specifies CASSTTAGTGLGYTF.

This clone was seen once. J is TRBJ2-7 and V is TRBV10-3; 8 bases are a match to TRBD2. Trimming at V came to 10 bases and at J to 5 bases, leaving 10 bases not matched to a gene. The germline V gene encodes CDR1 ENHRY and CDR2 SYGVKD. The CDR3 extends over 13 amino acids. This CDR3 is CATTDGGAHEQYF. CDR3 sequence (DNA): TGTGCCACCACTGACGGGGGGGCCCACGAGCAGTACTTC.

The chain is built from TRBV10-2 and TRBJ2-3, with 9 bases fitting TRBD2. V was pared by 6 bases and J by 5 bases, with 15 bases of the junction left unmatched. CDR1 and CDR2 (germline): WSHSY, SAAADI. The CDR3 is made up of 17 amino acids. CDR3 in amino acids: CASRKIAGASTQDTQYF. The CDR3 DNA sequence: TGCGCCAGCAGGAAAATAGCGGGGGCCTCAACCCAAGATACGCAGTATTTT.

This clone showed up just once. Other DNA sequences in this specimen translate into the identical CDR3. The V and J genes are TRBV6-5 and TRBJ2-7; 7 nucleotides match TRBD1. The J segment lost 2 bases and the V segment lost 5 bases, leaving 0 bases of the junction unmatched. This CDR3 is 12 amino acids long. Germline assignment: CDR1 MNHEY and CDR2 SVGAGI. The CDR3 spells CASSDRAYEQYF. CDR3 DNA sequence: TGTGCCAGCAGTGACAGGGCCTACGAGCAGTACTTC.

The genes are TRBV18 and TRBJ2-7; 8 positions match TRBD2. Germline V gene sequence: CDR1 KGHSH, CDR2 LQKENI. V shed 3 bases, J shed 5 bases, and the junction held 9 bases outside the gene matches. The CDR3 has 15 amino acids. CDR3 protein: CASSPGASGPNEQYF. The CDR3 DNA sequence: TGTGCCAGCTCACCGGGGGCTAGCGGGCCCAACGAGCAGTACTTC.

The chain couples TRBV4-3 to TRBJ2-2; 7 nucleotides agree with TRBD1. The trim removed 4 bases at V and 6 bases at J, leaving 14 bases unmatched. Looked up from germline, CDR1 is LGHNA and CDR2 is YSLEER. This CDR3 has 17 amino acids. CDR3 protein: CASSLSDREIGAGELFF. The DNA of the CDR3 is TGCGCCAGCAGCCTTAGTGACAGGGAAATAGGGGCCGGGGAGCTGTTTTTT.

J is TRBJ1-6 and V is TRBV9; D may be TRBD1 (6 bases). There are 17 residues in the CDR3. Germline CDR1 and CDR2: SGDLS and YYNGEE. Between the trimmed V and J ends, which lost 0 bases and 2 bases, there was a span of 12 bases. DNA of the CDR3: TGTGCCAGCAGCGTAGGGTCCCGGGGGCCCTATAATTCACCCCTCCACTTT. Translated, it gives CASSVGSRGPYNSPLHF.

This chain uses TRBV7-9 with TRBJ2-3; no definite D call. Germline CDR1 reads SEHNR; CDR2 reads FQNEAQ (reference sequence). Trimming shortened V by 5 bases and J by 2 bases, and 11 bases separated the two germline ends. The CDR3 is 14 amino acids. CDR3 sequence: CASSNFHNTDTQYF. CDR3 in DNA: TGTGCCAGCAGCAACTTTCATAACACAGATACGCAGTATTTT.

This chain connects TRBV18 to TRBJ2-1; TRBD1 matches at 8 bases. From germline, CDR1 is KGHSH and CDR2 LQKENI. V lost 4 bases and J lost 9; bases outside the gene matches: 2. There are 12 residues in the CDR3. CDR3 sequence (DNA): TGTGCCAGCTCACAACAGGGGGGTGAGCAGTTCTTC. Translation: CASSQQGGEQFF.

The chain has TRBV5-6 and TRBJ2-1, with D possibly TRBD2 on 5 matching bases. Germline CDR1 and CDR2: SGHDT and YYEEEE. Trimming left V 4 bases short and J 4 bases short, with 12 bases between. The CDR3 sequence is 14 residues long. For the CDR3, the DNA is TGTGCCAGCAGCCCCACGGGAATTTACAATGAGCAGTTCTTC. It yields the protein CASSPTGIYNEQFF.

In the case of this clone: At the DNA level, this CDR3 is encoded by other sequences in the same sample as well. This rearrangement joins TRBV6-1 to TRBJ1-5; a possible D gene is TRBD1 (5 bases). The CDR3 extends over 13 amino acids. The germline gives CDR1 MNHNS, CDR2 SASEGT. The ends were cut back, 1 base at V and 7 bases at J, with 8 bases in the middle. The DNA of the CDR3 is TGTGCCAGCAGTGAAGATCGGGGGCAGCCCCAGCATTTT. It is translated as CASSEDRGQPQHF.

This chain joins TRBV7-8 and TRBJ2-5; the D gene is possibly TRBD2 (5 bases). The germline V gene has CDR1 SGHVS and CDR2 FQNEAQ. CDR3 size: 18 residues. V was pared by 6 bases and J by 0 bases, with 23 bases between. The CDR3, as DNA: TGTGCCAGCAGACCAAGACTAATAAGAACAGAAAACCAAGAGACCCAGTACTTC. It encodes CASRPRLIRTENQETQYF.

The rearrangement joins TRBV2 to TRBJ1-5, with a tentative D call TRBD1 (6 bases). Germline V lookup: CDR1 SNHLY, CDR2 FYNNEI. Deletions cut 8 bases from V and 1 base from J, with 9 bases between. CDR3 length: 13 residues. This CDR3 is CASRQASNQPQHF. The CDR3 nucleotides are TGTGCCAGCCGACAGGCAAGCAATCAGCCCCAGCATTTT.

This clone showed up just once. The sample contains more than one DNA sequence encoding this CDR3. The chain couples TRBV7-2 to TRBJ1-6; 7 bases are shared with TRBD1. Trimming at V came to 5 bases and at J to 3 bases, leaving 1 base not matched to a gene. This CDR3 has 14 residues. Germline V gene data show CDR1 as SGHTA and CDR2 as FQGNSA. The CDR3 spells CASSPGGYNSPLHF. The CDR3 DNA reads as TGTGCCAGCAGCCCAGGGGGCTATAATTCACCCCTCCACTTT. The whole variable domain, remainder taken from reference TRBV7-2 and TRBJ1-6, is GAGVSQSPSNKVTEKGKDVELRCDPISGHTALYWYRQSLGQGLEFLIYFQGNSAPDKSGLPSDRFSAERTGGSVSTLTIQRTQQEDSAVYLCASSPGGYNSPLHFGNGTRLTVT.

Concerning this clone itself: Other DNA sequences in the same sample also yield this CDR3. The chain employs TRBV27 and TRBJ1-4; D uncertain. Trimming stripped 2 bases from V and 8 bases from J, with 12 bases between. Germline-derived CDR1 and CDR2 are MNHEY and SMNVEV (reference sequence). CDR3 length: 14 amino acids. The CDR3 DNA sequence: TGTGCCAGCAGTTTACAAGGGCTTGGGGAAAAACTGTTTTTT. It codes for CASSLQGLGEKLFF.

DNA for the CDR3: TGTGCCAGCAGTCGACAGGGTATGAACACTGAAGCTTTCTTT. Residues: CASSRQGMNTEAFF. V usage is TRBV6-5 and J usage is TRBJ1-1, with TRBD1 identical over 7 bases. The CDR3 spans 14 residues. Germline V lookup: CDR1 MNHEY, CDR2 SVGAGI. V lost 5 bases to trimming and J lost 0 bases; unmatched junction nucleotides: 3.

Remarks on this clone: Other DNA sequences from this sample encode an identical CDR3 as well. This chain connects TRBV2 to TRBJ2-7, with no clear D. The CDR3 is 11 amino acids. Germline CDR1 and CDR2: SNHLY and FYNNEI. V lost 5 bases to trimming and J lost 3 bases, with 5 bases between them. The DNA of the CDR3 is TGTGCCAGCAGTCCATACTACGAGCAGTACTTC. Translation: CASSPYYEQYF.

The chain has TRBV25-1 and TRBJ2-5; TRBD2 matches at 8 bases. The V gene's germline CDR1 is MGHDK and CDR2 SYGVNS. Trimming cost V 0 bases and J 4 bases; bases outside gene matches: 10. The CDR3 contains 17 residues. This CDR3 is CASSEYATGGRRETQYF. The CDR3 DNA follows: TGTGCCAGCAGTGAATATGCAACGGGGGGGCGACGAGAGACCCAGTACTTC.

The V gene is TRBV10-3, the J gene TRBJ2-5, with D possibly TRBD1 on 7 matching bases. Between the trimmed V and J ends, which lost 6 bases and 2 bases, there was a span of 16 bases. The germline gives CDR1 ENHRY, CDR2 SYGVKD. The CDR3 has 15 residues. In DNA form, the CDR3 reads TGTGCCATCAGATTAGGGGGCGGAGGGCAAGAGACCCAGTACTTC. It codes for CAIRLGGGGQETQYF.

The V call is TRBV28, the J call TRBJ2-7, with 8 bases lining up with TRBD1. The CDR3 loop spans 15 amino acids. V trimming: 5 bases; J trimming: 1 base; junction bases outside the gene matches: 7. Germline V lookup: CDR1 MDHEN, CDR2 SYDVKM. DNA for the CDR3: TGTGCCAGCAGTACAGGGGGATCCGTTTCCTACGAGCAGTACTTC. Its translation: CASSTGGSVSYEQYF.

The chain employs TRBV15 and TRBJ1-1; D not certain. Between the trimmed V and J ends, which lost 0 bases and 4 bases, there was a span of 12 bases. The CDR3 has 15 amino acids. Germline CDR1 LNHNV, CDR2 YYDKDF (reference sequence). DNA for the CDR3: TGTGCCACCAGCAGAGATTCGGCAAGGCCCACTGAAGCTTTCTTT. Amino acids: CATSRDSARPTEAFF.